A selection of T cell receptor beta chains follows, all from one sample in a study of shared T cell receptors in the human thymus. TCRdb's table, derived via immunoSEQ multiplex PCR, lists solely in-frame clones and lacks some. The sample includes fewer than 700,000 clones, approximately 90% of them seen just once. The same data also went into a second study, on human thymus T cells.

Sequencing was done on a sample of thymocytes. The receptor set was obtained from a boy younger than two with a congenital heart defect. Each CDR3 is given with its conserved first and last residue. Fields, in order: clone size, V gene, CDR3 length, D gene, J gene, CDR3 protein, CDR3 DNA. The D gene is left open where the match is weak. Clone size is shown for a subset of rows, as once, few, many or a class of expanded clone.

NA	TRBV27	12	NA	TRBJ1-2	CASSLTGNGYTF	TGTGCCAGCAGTTTAACAGGGAACGGCTACACCTTC
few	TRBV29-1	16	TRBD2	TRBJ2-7	CSVEDGSGPSGGEQYF	TGCAGCGTTGAAGATGGGTCAGGGCCCTCGGGGGGCGAGCAGTACTTC
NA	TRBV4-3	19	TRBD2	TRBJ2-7	CASSQLHLKSGRAADEQYF	TGCGCCAGCAGCCAACTCCATTTAAAAAGCGGGAGGGCCGCCGACGAGCAGTACTTC
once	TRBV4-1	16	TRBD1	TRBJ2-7	CASSPEPGQGFHEQYF	TGCGCCAGCAGCCCAGAACCGGGACAGGGTTTCCACGAGCAGTACTTC
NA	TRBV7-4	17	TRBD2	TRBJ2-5	CASSPSTQRELVETQYF	TGTGCCAGCAGCCCCTCTACACAGCGGGAGTTGGTGGAGACCCAGTACTTC
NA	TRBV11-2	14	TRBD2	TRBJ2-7	CASSSGVAGGPPGF	TGTGCCAGCAGTTCCGGAGTCGCGGGGGGCCCCCCAGGGTTC
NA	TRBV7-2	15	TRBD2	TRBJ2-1	CASSYGTRSYNEQFF	TGTGCCAGCAGCTACGGGACTAGGTCGTACAATGAGCAGTTCTTC
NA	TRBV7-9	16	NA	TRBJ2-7	CASSSIPNRASGMQYF	TGTGCCAGCAGCTCCATCCCCAACAGGGCTTCTGGGATGCAGTACTTC
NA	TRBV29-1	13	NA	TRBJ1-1	CSVSGRSREVAFF	TGCAGCGTTTCGGGACGCTCTAGGGAGGTAGCTTTCTTT
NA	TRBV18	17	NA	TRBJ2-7	CASSPPSRQLSSYEQYF	TGTGCCAGCTCACCACCTAGTAGACAGTTGAGCTCCTACGAGCAGTACTTC
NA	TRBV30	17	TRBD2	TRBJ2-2	CAWSVPRREVYDGELFF	TGTGCCTGGAGTGTACCTCGGCGGGAGGTCTATGACGGGGAGCTGTTTTTT
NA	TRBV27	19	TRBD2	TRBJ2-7	CASSLGYSGSKGRSYEQYF	TGTGCCAGCAGTTTGGGGTACAGCGGGAGTAAGGGGAGGTCCTACGAGCAGTACTTC
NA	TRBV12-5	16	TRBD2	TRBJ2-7	CASGFLSGPGPYEQYF	TGTGCTAGTGGTTTTCTTAGCGGGCCCGGCCCCTACGAGCAGTACTTC
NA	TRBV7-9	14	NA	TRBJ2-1	CASSRDWAREEQFF	TGTGCCAGCAGCCGAGACTGGGCACGGGAGGAGCAGTTCTTC
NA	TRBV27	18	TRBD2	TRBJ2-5	CASSLSPGREGPGETQYF	TGTGCCAGCAGTTTAAGCCCCGGGCGGGAGGGCCCGGGGGAGACCCAGTACTTC
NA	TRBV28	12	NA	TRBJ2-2	CASSLESGELFF	TGTGCCAGCAGCCTAGAATCCGGGGAGCTGTTTTTT
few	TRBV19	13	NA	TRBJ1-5	CACGQGRGQPQHF	TGTGCCTGCGGCCAAGGGAGGGGACAGCCCCAGCATTTT
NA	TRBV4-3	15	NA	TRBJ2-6	CASSLGSSGANVLTF	TGCGCCAGCAGCCTAGGGAGTTCTGGGGCCAACGTCCTGACTTTC
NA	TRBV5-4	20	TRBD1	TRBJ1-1	CASSLEGTGLMAGRGTEAFF	TGTGCCAGCAGCTTGGAGGGGACAGGGTTGATGGCGGGTCGTGGCACTGAAGCTTTCTTT
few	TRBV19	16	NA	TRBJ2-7	CASSIAKRATTYEQYF	TGTGCCAGTAGTATAGCCAAGCGGGCTACCACCTACGAGCAGTACTTC